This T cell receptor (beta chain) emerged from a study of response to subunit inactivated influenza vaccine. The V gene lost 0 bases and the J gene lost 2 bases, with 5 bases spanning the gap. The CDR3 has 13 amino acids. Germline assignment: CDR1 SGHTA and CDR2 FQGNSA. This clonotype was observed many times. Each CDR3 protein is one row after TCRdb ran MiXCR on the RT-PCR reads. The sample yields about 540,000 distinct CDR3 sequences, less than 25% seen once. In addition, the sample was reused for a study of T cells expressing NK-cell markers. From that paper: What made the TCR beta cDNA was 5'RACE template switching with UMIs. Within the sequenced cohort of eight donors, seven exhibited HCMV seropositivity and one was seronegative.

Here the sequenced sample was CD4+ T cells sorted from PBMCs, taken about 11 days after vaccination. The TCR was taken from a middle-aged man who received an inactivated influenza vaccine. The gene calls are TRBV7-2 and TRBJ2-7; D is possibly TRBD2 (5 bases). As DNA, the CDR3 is TGTGCCAGCAGCTTAGCGGGAGCCTACGAGCAGTACTTC. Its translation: CASSLAGAYEQYF.